This TCR beta chain is from a study of OX40 agonist ivuxolimab in advanced cancers. Study as a whole: Ivuxolimab doses were 0.01, 0.1, 0.3, 1.5, 3 or 10 mg/kg every 2 weeks. One patient with hepatocellular carcinoma and two with cutaneous melanoma, three in all, had partial responses.

The germline V gene has CDR1 MDHEN and CDR2 SYDVKM. V lost 2 bases and J 1 base, leaving 10 bases between the germline ends. The CDR3 is 15 amino acids. TCRdb keeps only in-frame clones here, not all; method: immunoSEQ multiplex PCR. The sample includes 57,000 or so clones, about 90% of them seen just once. This specimen was CD4+ or CD8+ T cells sorted from blood, taken in a trial of the OX40 agonist ivuxolimab. The sequence derives from an adult with an advanced solid tumor such as melanoma, head and neck, liver or kidney cancer. The chain couples TRBV28 to TRBJ2-3, with D perhaps given as TRBD1 or TRBD2 (6 bases each). CDR3: CASSLEGGGTDTQYF. In DNA, the CDR3 is TGTGCCAGCAGTTTAGAGGGGGGAGGCACAGATACGCAGTATTTT.